This passage covers 30 T cell receptor beta chains from one sample sequenced in a study of tumor-infiltrating lymphocytes in localized non-small cell lung cancer. Measured with immunoSEQ multiplex PCR; TCRdb has only the in-frame clones, and not every one. The table includes about 6,400 clones, roughly 74% detected once. The sequencing sample was made of lung tumor tissue. The receptors shown here come from a human donor with non-small cell lung cancer.

This clone is medium-sized within its sample. In DNA, the CDR3 is TGCGCCAGCAGCCAAAGTGGCTACAATCAGCCCCAGCATTTT. Protein: CASSQSGYNQPQHF. The V and J genes are TRBV4-1 and TRBJ1-5, with unresolved D. This CDR3 contains 14 residues. Germline V CDR1 and CDR2: MGHRA, YSYEKL. V was shortened by 2 bases and J by 3 bases, with 8 bases between the two germline ends.

The chain recombines TRBV5-6 with TRBJ2-7; D unclear. Germline V gene sequence: CDR1 SGHDT, CDR2 YYEEEE. This CDR3 is built from 15 residues. Trimming cost V 1 base and J 4 bases, with 15 bases left between them. The CDR3 protein is CASSLLSRTDYEQYF. In DNA form, the CDR3 reads TGTGCCAGCAGCTTGTTAAGCCGAACTGATTACGAGCAGTACTTC.

The genes are TRBV7-6 and TRBJ2-7; the D call may be TRBD1 or TRBD2 (6 bases each). The CDR3 runs 13 residues. CDR1 and CDR2 from the germline V gene are SGHVS and FNYEAQ. V lost 5 bases, J lost 2 bases, and 10 bases lay in between. This CDR3 is CASSTGGPYEQYF. The CDR3 coding sequence is TGTGCCAGCAGCACCGGGGGCCCCTACGAGCAGTACTTC.

The rearrangement uses TRBV7-6 and TRBJ2-3, with D tentatively TRBD2 (6 bases). This CDR3 spans 10 amino acids. The V and J ends lost 9 bases and 6 bases respectively, with 7 bases between them. Per the germline V gene, CDR1 is SGHVS and CDR2 is FNYEAQ. The CDR3 DNA reads TGTGCCAGTCGGGGGGATACGCAGTATTTT. Protein sequence: CASRGDTQYF.

This clone counts as medium-sized (0.01 to 0.1%). In the same sample, other DNA sequences code for this CDR3. The chain employs TRBV5-4 and TRBJ1-1, with D maybe TRBD1 (5 bases). The CDR3 is 14 amino acids. Germline V gives CDR1 SGHNT, CDR2 YYREEE (reference sequence). Trimming removed 1 base at V and 0 bases at J, with 7 bases between. CDR3 loop: CASSLSGLNTEAFF. CDR3 DNA: TGTGCCAGCAGCTTGTCAGGGTTGAACACTGAAGCTTTCTTT.

The chain joins TRBV11-2 to TRBJ2-7; D may be TRBD1 (5 bases). The CDR3 is 15 residues long. Germline V lookup: CDR1 SGHAT, CDR2 FQNNGV. Trimming removed 2 bases from V and 6 bases from J, with 17 bases in between. This CDR3 reads CASSLLQGGVSEQYF. CDR3 bases: TGTGCCAGCAGCTTACTCCAGGGTGGTGTTTCCGAGCAGTACTTC.

This clone was counted once. This chain connects TRBV7-9 to TRBJ1-1; tentatively, D is TRBD1 (5 bases). This CDR3 comprises 13 residues. The V gene lost 3 bases and the J gene lost 6 bases, with 11 bases spanning the gap. Germline V gene sequence: CDR1 SEHNR, CDR2 FQNEAQ (reference sequence). CDR3 amino acids: CASSLGGGSEAFF. CDR3 DNA sequence: TGTGCCAGCAGCTTGGGGGGGGGATCTGAAGCTTTCTTT.

This chain joins TRBV4-1 and TRBJ1-2; D is ambiguous. The germline V and J ends were trimmed by 2 bases and 8 bases, with 15 bases remaining between them. The germline gives CDR1 MGHRA, CDR2 YSYEKL. The length of the CDR3 is 14 residues. The CDR3 nucleotides are TGCGCCAGCAGCCAACTGATCCGTCCTAACGGCTACACCTTC. This gives the protein CASSQLIRPNGYTF.

This clone was picked up one time. The chain combines TRBV29-1 with TRBJ2-2; 7 bases match TRBD2. Germline assignment: CDR1 SQVTM and CDR2 ANQGSEA. J lost 4 bases, V lost 5 bases, and 10 bases had no gene match. This CDR3 contains 15 residues. CDR3 nucleotide sequence: TGCAGCGTTCTAGGACTAGAATGGTCCACCGGGGAGCTGTTTTTT. Encoded protein: CSVLGLEWSTGELFF.

V is TRBV9 and J is TRBJ1-3, with TRBD1 as a possible D gene (5 bases). Germline V gives CDR1 SGDLS, CDR2 YYNGEE. The ends were cut back, 4 bases at V and 0 bases at J, with 17 bases in the middle. CDR3 length equals 17 residues. The CDR3 protein is CASSPKGLGVSGNTIYF. The CDR3 DNA is TGTGCCAGCAGCCCAAAGGGACTAGGAGTCTCTGGAAACACCATATATTTT.

The CDR3 sequence: CASSVGLAGGETQYF. DNA for the CDR3: TGTGCCAGCAGCGTAGGACTAGCGGGAGGGGAGACCCAGTACTTC. This rearrangement joins TRBV9 to TRBJ2-5, with 14 positions matching TRBD2. The V gene's germline CDR1 is SGDLS and CDR2 YYNGEE. The ends lost 0 bases at V and 5 bases at J; junction bases unmatched: 0. The CDR3 spans 15 residues.

The CDR3 loop is CASSPRLAGANNEQFF. CDR3 bases: TGTGCCAGCAGCCCGCGACTAGCGGGGGCCAACAATGAGCAGTTCTTC. V usage is TRBV7-2 and J usage is TRBJ2-1, with TRBD2 matching over 12 bases. The length of the CDR3 is 16 residues. Germline CDR1 reads SGHTA; CDR2 reads FQGNSA. V dropped 5 bases and J dropped 5; count of bases not matched to a gene: 7.

This clone is labeled as large (0.1 to 1%). CDR3 nucleotides: TGTGCCAGCAGGACAGGGGCGGGGCAGCCCCAGCATTTT. Its translation is CASRTGAGQPQHF. The V call is TRBV6-5, the J call TRBJ1-5; 8 nucleotides match TRBD1. Germline assignment: CDR1 MNHEY and CDR2 SVGAGI. The CDR3 runs to 13 residues. The V and J ends lost 6 bases and 7 bases, in that order; junction bases with no gene match: 5.

The V call is TRBV4-1, the J call TRBJ2-2; 8 nucleotides align to TRBD1. The CDR3 extends over 16 amino acids. CDR1 and CDR2 from the germline V gene are MGHRA and YSYEKL. J gave up 0 bases and V 4 bases, and 4 bases lay outside the gene matches. The CDR3 coding sequence is TGCGCCAGCAGCCCCCGGACAGGGTCGAACACCGGGGAGCTGTTTTTT. As protein: CASSPRTGSNTGELFF.

This clone is a singleton in its sample. The chain employs TRBV19 and TRBJ1-2; D call uncertain. Trimming cost V 10 bases and J 4 bases, with 19 bases left between them. Germline V gives CDR1 LNHDA, CDR2 SQIVND (reference sequence). The CDR3 contains 14 residues. CDR3 coding DNA: TGTGCCACTACCTTTCGGGTCTCCGGCTATGGCTACACCTTC. Encoded protein: CATTFRVSGYGYTF.

This chain connects TRBV7-9 to TRBJ2-7; D may be TRBD2 (6 bases). The germline V gene encodes CDR1 SEHNR and CDR2 FQNEAQ (reference sequence). This CDR3 spans 12 amino acids. Deletions cut 8 bases from V and 3 bases from J, with 11 bases between. The CDR3 nucleotides are TGTGCCAGCGTCGGGAGCGGCTACGAGCAGTACTTC. It encodes CASVGSGYEQYF.

The rearrangement joins TRBV25-1 to TRBJ2-7; possibly TRBD2 for D (7 bases). The CDR3 consists of 10 residues. Between the trimmed V and J ends, which lost 8 bases and 9 bases, there was a span of 11 bases. Germline-derived CDR1 and CDR2 are MGHDK and SYGVNS. CDR3 sequence reads: CASGGATQYF. The CDR3, as DNA: TGTGCCAGCGGGGGGGCGACGCAGTACTTC.

V and J are TRBV30 and TRBJ2-4; D not resolved. CDR3 length: 13 amino acids. Trimming cost V 1 base and J 1 base, with 5 bases left between them. Germline values: CDR1 GTSNPN, CDR2 SVGIG (reference sequence). The CDR3 DNA follows: TGTGCCTGGAGTGATGGGGCCAAAAACATTCAGTACTTC. This encodes CAWSDGAKNIQYF.

The chain links TRBV7-2 to TRBJ1-1; 10 bases are shared with TRBD1. Germline V lookup: CDR1 SGHTA, CDR2 FQGNSA. The CDR3 totals 13 residues. V shed 6 bases and J 6 bases; nucleotides not matched to a gene: 4. The CDR3 DNA reads TGTGCCAGCAGGGGGACAGGGGTCCCTGAAGCTTTCTTT. Protein sequence: CASRGTGVPEAFF.

V and J are TRBV2 and TRBJ1-4; the D is unclear. CDR1 is SNHLY and CDR2 is FYNNEI in the germline V gene. The CDR3 is 12 residues long. The CDR3 region is CLQHRMNEKLFF. The CDR3 nucleotides are TGTCTCCAGCACCGGATGAATGAAAAACTGTTTTTT.

The genes are TRBV29-1 and TRBJ1-1, with TRBD1 as a possible D gene (5 bases). Germline assignment: CDR1 SQVTM and CDR2 ANQGSEA. The V gene lost 3 bases and the J gene lost 4 bases, with 12 bases spanning the gap. This CDR3 region has 13 residues. The CDR3: CSVEGPAGTEAFF. CDR3 DNA sequence: TGCAGCGTTGAGGGGCCCGCGGGCACTGAAGCTTTCTTT. The whole variable domain, remainder taken from reference TRBV29-1 and TRBJ1-1, is SAVISQKPSRDICQRGTSLTIQCQVDSQVTMMFWYRQQPGQSLTLIATANQGSEATYESGFVIDKFPISRPNLTFSTLTVSNMSPEDSSIYLCSVEGPAGTEAFFGQGTRLTVV.

This sequence joins TRBV7-3 and TRBJ2-6; a possible D gene is TRBD2 (6 bases). The germline V and J ends were trimmed by 8 bases and 1 base, with 6 bases remaining between them. The CDR3 has 13 amino acids. Germline CDR1 reads SGHTA; CDR2 reads FQGTGA. The CDR3 bases are TGTGCCAGCGGAGGGTCTGGGGCCAACGTCCTGACTTTC. Its translation is CASGGSGANVLTF.

This rearrangement joins TRBV7-8 to TRBJ2-7; 8 nucleotides align to TRBD1. The J segment lost 2 bases and the V segment lost 1 base, leaving 4 bases of the junction unmatched. The CDR3 is 15 amino acids. The germline CDR1 and CDR2 sequences are SGHVS and FQNEAQ. CDR3 region: CASSLGQGITYEQYF. The CDR3, as DNA: TGTGCCAGCAGCTTAGGACAGGGGATTACCTACGAGCAGTACTTC.

This clone has only one observation. V and J are TRBV30 and TRBJ1-2; 12 positions agree with TRBD1. CDR1 and CDR2 (germline): GTSNPN, SVGIG (reference sequence). The CDR3 is 16 amino acids. V lost 1 base to trimming and J lost 7 bases; unmatched junction nucleotides: 10. CDR3: CAWSADTGTGGFGYTF. In nucleotides, the CDR3 is TGTGCCTGGAGTGCGGACACCGGGACAGGGGGCTTTGGCTACACCTTC. The full variable domain, its missing parts supplied by reference TRBV30 and TRBJ1-2, is SQTIHQWPATLVQPVGSPLSLECTVEGTSNPNLYWYRQAAGRGLQLLFYSVGIGQISSEVPQNLSASRPQDRQFILSSKKLLLSDSGFYLCAWSADTGTGGFGYTFGSGTRLTVV.

The genes are TRBV30 and TRBJ1-5; D remains unclear. The CDR3 is made up of 13 amino acids. Looked up from germline, CDR1 is GTSNPN and CDR2 is SVGIG (reference sequence). V shed 1 base and J shed 4 bases, with 8 bases lying between them. The CDR3 here is CAWSGSGNQPQHF. CDR3 DNA: TGTGCCTGGAGTGGATCGGGGAATCAGCCCCAGCATTTT.

The chain carries TRBV18 and TRBJ2-1, with TRBD1 matching over 9 bases. CDR1 is KGHSH, CDR2 LQKENI, per germline. V lost 0 bases to trimming and J lost 9 bases; unmatched junction nucleotides: 9. This CDR3 is built from 16 residues. The CDR3 bases are TGTGCCAGCTCACCACCGGACAGGGGATTGGTGGGTGAGCAGTTCTTC. Its protein is CASSPPDRGLVGEQFF.

J is TRBJ1-2 and V is TRBV5-1; a possible D gene is TRBD1 (6 bases). This CDR3 region has 15 residues. Germline CDR1 SGHRS, CDR2 YFSETQ. Trimming removed 1 base at V and 2 bases at J, with 12 bases between. As DNA, the CDR3 is TGCGCCAGCAGCTTGAATCGGGGGCTGAACTATGGCTACACCTTC. Encoded protein: CASSLNRGLNYGYTF.

The rearrangement uses TRBV18 and TRBJ2-5; D is possibly TRBD1 (5 bases). The CDR3 is 17 amino acids. Between the trimmed V and J ends, which lost 0 bases and 4 bases, there was a span of 18 bases. Looked up from germline, CDR1 is KGHSH and CDR2 is LQKENI. The CDR3 here is CASSPPNGQGSAETQYF. The CDR3 bases are TGTGCCAGCTCACCACCCAATGGGCAGGGTTCAGCAGAGACCCAGTACTTC.

This chain joins TRBV6-5 and TRBJ2-1, with D tentatively TRBD1 or TRBD2 (5 bases each). The V and J ends lost 6 bases and 10 bases respectively, with 13 bases between them. Germline values: CDR1 MNHEY, CDR2 SVGAGI. The CDR3 consists of 12 residues. CDR3 sequence: CASSFEGTEQFF. For the CDR3, the DNA is TGTGCCAGCAGCTTCGAGGGGACGGAGCAGTTCTTC.

This rearrangement joins TRBV25-1 to TRBJ2-2; TRBD1 agrees at 7 bases. Germline-derived CDR1 and CDR2 are MGHDK and SYGVNS. Trimming cost V 5 bases and J 0 bases; bases outside gene matches: 6. The length of the CDR3 is 16 residues. As DNA, the CDR3 is TGTGCCAGCAGTAGAACCGGGACAGCGAACACCGGGGAGCTGTTTTTT. This gives the protein CASSRTGTANTGELFF.